One and the same sample provided the 5 T cell receptor beta chains below, sequenced in a study of blood T cell repertoires in COVID-19 (dated by TCRdb to about 2020). Library preparation employed the immunoSEQ multiplex PCR assay. What TCRdb holds here is the immuneACCESS table cut down to in-frame rearrangements. Part of the clones is not present; checked against another copy, under half of the missing clones reflect an unresolved V gene, and the others are unexplained. For this sample there are almost 250,000 clones; almost 85% appear just once. The ten most abundant clones make up over 7.5% of the sample. Sequencing was carried out using PBMCs or T cells enriched from blood (not recorded which). The source of these receptors is a woman in her 50s with acute COVID-19.

The chain is built from TRBV19 and TRBJ1-2, with unresolved D. V lost 4 bases and J lost 5, with 14 bases in between. The CDR3 contains 14 residues. The germline CDR1 and CDR2 sequences are LNHDA and SQIVND (reference sequence). CDR3 sequence (DNA): TGTGCCAGTAGTAGGAGCCGTTTGGATTATGGCTACACCTTC. This translates into CASSRSRLDYGYTF.

V is TRBV19 and J is TRBJ2-7; TRBD1 might be the D (6 bases). Germline-derived CDR1 and CDR2 are LNHDA and SQIVND (reference sequence). Trimming removed 6 bases from V and 6 bases from J, with 15 bases in between. The CDR3 has 13 residues. The CDR3 is CASSIQGNVEQYF. The CDR3 nucleotides are TGTGCCAGTAGCATACAGGGAAACGTCGAGCAGTACTTC.

The chain's CDR3 is CASSYPRTGGYEQYF. DNA of the CDR3: TGTGCCAGCAGTTACCCTCGGACAGGGGGCTACGAGCAGTACTTC. The rearrangement joins TRBV6-2 or TRBV6-3 to TRBJ2-5; 10 positions match TRBD1. With the DNA end fitting TRBJ2-7 better, the J assignment may be wrong. The CDR3 runs to 15 residues. Germline V lookup: CDR1 MNHEY, CDR2 SVGEGT.

The genes are TRBV19 and TRBJ1-2; 8 bases align to TRBD1. V was clipped by 3 bases and J by 4 bases; unmatched bases: 10. The germline V gene encodes CDR1 LNHDA and CDR2 SQIVND (reference sequence). There are 16 residues in the CDR3. The CDR3, as DNA: TGTGCCAGTAGTATGGCAGGGGGCAGGTTAAGCTATGGCTACACCTTC. Protein sequence: CASSMAGGRLSYGYTF.

The rearrangement joins TRBV3-1 (or the pseudogene TRBV3-2) to TRBJ2-2, with 7 bases that match TRBD1. Per the germline V gene, CDR1 is LGHDT and CDR2 is YNNKEL (reference sequence). Germline trimming cut 3 bases from V and 0 bases from J; bases unmatched to any gene: 4. The CDR3 loop spans 16 amino acids. The CDR3 DNA follows: TGTGCCAGCAGCCAGGGGGACAGACCGAACACCGGGGAGCTGTTTTTT. Translated: CASSQGDRPNTGELFF.